One and the same sample provided the 14 T cell receptor beta chains below, sequenced in a study of blood T cell repertoires in COVID-19. Data came from immunoSEQ multiplex PCR; TCRdb stores just in-frame clones and leaves some out. The sample has fewer than 200,000 clones; approximately 84% are singletons. Sequencing was performed on PBMCs or T cells enriched from blood (not recorded which). These TCRs come from a woman aged 40 to 50 with acute COVID-19.

The chain carries TRBV24-1 and TRBJ2-2; TRBD2 agrees at 9 bases. V gave up 5 bases and J gave up 5 bases; unmatched junction bases: 20. The CDR3 is made up of 20 amino acids. Per germline, CDR1 KGHDR and CDR2 SFDVKD. The CDR3 reads CATSVRQGAGSSGSTGELFF. The CDR3 DNA is TGTGCCACCAGTGTACGACAGGGAGCTGGAAGTAGCGGGAGTACCGGGGAGCTGTTTTTT.

This clone was seen at least ten times. This chain's CDR3 is CASTPSGRGSETQYF. CDR3 DNA: TGTGCCAGCACACCATCAGGGAGGGGGTCAGAGACCCAGTACTTC. This sequence joins TRBV28 and TRBJ2-5; possibly TRBD2 for D (7 bases). Germline V gives CDR1 MDHEN, CDR2 SYDVKM. The CDR3 extends over 15 amino acids. Between the trimmed V and J ends, which lost 7 bases and 4 bases, there was a span of 19 bases.

The CDR3 DNA reads as TGTGCCAGCAGCCGGGACAGGGGCACCTACAATGAGCAGTTCTTC. Translated: CASSRDRGTYNEQFF. The rearrangement uses TRBV7-2 and TRBJ2-1, with 10 bases that match TRBD1. The CDR3 runs 15 residues. The J segment lost 2 bases and the V segment lost 5 bases, leaving 3 bases of the junction unmatched. Germline V CDR1 and CDR2: SGHTA, FQGNSA.

The chain couples TRBV7-3 to TRBJ2-1, with TRBD2 matching 9 bases. The ends lost 3 bases at V and 6 bases at J; junction bases unmatched: 3. This CDR3 contains 14 residues. Germline V gene data show CDR1 as SGHTA and CDR2 as FQGTGA. Written as DNA, the CDR3 is TGTGCCAGCAGCTTTGGACTAGCGTCCAATGAGCAGTTCTTC. It specifies CASSFGLASNEQFF.

This clone was detected once. The V gene is TRBV9, the J gene TRBJ2-7; 12 positions match TRBD2. Germline CDR1 reads SGDLS; CDR2 reads YYNGEE. V lost 3 bases to trimming and J lost 5 bases; unmatched junction nucleotides: 12. This CDR3 region has 17 residues. In nucleotides, the CDR3 is TGTGCCAGCAGCGCAAACTATGGACTAGCGGGAATTAACGAGCAGTACTTC. The encoded protein is CASSANYGLAGINEQYF.

This chain uses TRBV30 with TRBJ1-4; 7 bases are shared with TRBD1. The CDR3 consists of 13 residues. Losses at the gene ends were 3 bases for V and 5 bases for J; bases not matched to a gene: 3. Germline V gene sequence: CDR1 GTSNPN, CDR2 SVGIG (reference sequence). CDR3 sequence reads: CAWRQGPNEKLFF. The CDR3 bases are TGTGCCTGGAGACAGGGGCCCAATGAAAAACTGTTTTTT.

The chain employs TRBV25-1 and TRBJ2-1, with 9 bases aligning to TRBD2. The CDR3 sequence is 15 residues long. CDR1 and CDR2 (germline): MGHDK, SYGVNS. Trimming cost V 4 bases and J 7 bases; bases outside gene matches: 8. The CDR3 DNA follows: TGTGCCAGCAGTGCTATAGCGGGAGTCGGGAATGAGCAGTTCTTC. As protein: CASSAIAGVGNEQFF.

The chain employs TRBV20-1 and TRBJ2-1, with 9 bases lining up with TRBD2. Germline CDR1 DFQATT, CDR2 SNEGSKA (reference sequence). The CDR3 has 14 amino acids. V dropped 3 bases and J dropped 9; count of bases not matched to a gene: 9. The CDR3 bases are TGCAGTGCTAGTGCTAGCGGGGCCGGCGGTGAGCAGTTCTTC. Translating gives CSASASGAGGEQFF.

V gene TRBV7-9 combines with J gene TRBJ1-1; 10 nucleotides agree with TRBD1. The CDR3 runs to 17 residues. V lost 1 base and J lost 0; bases outside the gene matches: 5. Germline V gives CDR1 SEHNR, CDR2 FQNEAQ (reference sequence). The CDR3 region is CASSLEAGTGVNTEAFF. As DNA, the CDR3 is TGTGCCAGCAGCTTAGAGGCCGGGACAGGGGTGAACACTGAAGCTTTCTTT. Looking up the rest from reference TRBV7-9 and TRBJ1-1 gives the full variable domain: DTGVSQNPRHKITKRGQNVTFRCDPISEHNRLYWYRQTLGQGPEFLTYFQNEAQLEKSRLLSDRFSAERPKGSFSTLEIQRTEQGDSAMYLCASSLEAGTGVNTEAFFGQGTRLTVV.

The CDR3 DNA sequence: TGTGCTAGTTTATCTCCCTGGGCCACAGATACGCAGTATTTT. Protein sequence: CASLSPWATDTQYF. This chain links TRBV12-5 with TRBJ2-3; D not resolved. CDR3 length: 14 amino acids. V was shortened by 8 bases and J by 2 bases, with 14 bases between the two germline ends. CDR1 LGHNT and CDR2 FRNRAP come from the germline V gene.

The rearrangement uses TRBV9 and TRBJ2-1; 11 bases agree with TRBD2. This CDR3 spans 14 amino acids. V trimming: 3 bases; J trimming: 6 bases; junction bases outside the gene matches: 2. Germline V lookup: CDR1 SGDLS, CDR2 YYNGEE. CDR3 sequence (DNA): TGTGCCAGCAGCGGACTAGCGGGGATCAATGAGCAGTTCTTC. Protein product: CASSGLAGINEQFF.

The chain recombines TRBV3-1 (or the pseudogene TRBV3-2) with TRBJ2-1; 10 positions match TRBD2. This CDR3 comprises 15 residues. Germline CDR1 reads LGHDT; CDR2 reads YNNKEL (reference sequence). V lost 6 bases, J lost 4 bases, and 6 bases stayed unmatched. In DNA, the CDR3 is TGTGCCAGCAGGCATACTAGCGGGGCTTACAATGAGCAGTTCTTC. It encodes CASRHTSGAYNEQFF.

This chain joins TRBV5-4 and TRBJ2-1; 15 bases match TRBD2. The CDR3 totals 16 residues. The germline V gene has CDR1 SGHNT and CDR2 YYREEE (reference sequence). The V and J ends lost 5 bases and 8 bases, in that order; junction bases with no gene match: 8. The CDR3 DNA reads TGTGCCAGCAGTACCGGGACTAGCGGGAGGTTGGATGAGCAGTTCTTC. It codes for CASSTGTSGRLDEQFF.

V is TRBV5-1 and J is TRBJ1-1, with D possibly matching TRBD1 (6 bases). With 2 bases removed from V and 5 bases from J, the gap between germline ends came to 13 bases. The CDR3 covers 14 residues. Germline CDR1 reads SGHRS; CDR2 reads YFSETQ. The CDR3 sequence is CASSLEGGFTEAFF. CDR3 DNA: TGCGCCAGCAGCTTAGAAGGGGGATTTACTGAAGCTTTCTTT. The full variable domain, in which reference TRBV5-1 and TRBJ1-1 provide the parts outside the CDR3, is KAGVTQTPRYLIKTRGQQVTLSCSPISGHRSVSWYQQTPGQGLQFLFEYFSETQRNKGNFPGRFSGRQFSNSRSEMNVSTLELGDSALYLCASSLEGGFTEAFFGQGTRLTVV.